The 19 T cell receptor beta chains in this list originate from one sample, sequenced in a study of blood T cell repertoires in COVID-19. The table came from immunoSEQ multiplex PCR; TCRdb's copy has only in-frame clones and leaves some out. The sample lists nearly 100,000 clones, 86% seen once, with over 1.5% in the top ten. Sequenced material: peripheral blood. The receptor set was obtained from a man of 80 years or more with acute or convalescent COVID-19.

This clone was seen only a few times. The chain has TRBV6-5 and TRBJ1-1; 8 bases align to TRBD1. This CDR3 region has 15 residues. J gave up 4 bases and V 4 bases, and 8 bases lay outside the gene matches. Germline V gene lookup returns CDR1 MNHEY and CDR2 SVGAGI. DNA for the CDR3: TGTGCCAGCAGTTCCTCAGGGGGCTTGGGCACTGAAGCTTTCTTT. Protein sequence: CASSSSGGLGTEAFF.

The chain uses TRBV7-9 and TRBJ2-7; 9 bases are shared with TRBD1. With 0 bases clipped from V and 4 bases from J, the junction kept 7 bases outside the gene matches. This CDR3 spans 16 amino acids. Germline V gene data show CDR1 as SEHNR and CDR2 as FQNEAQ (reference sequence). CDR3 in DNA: TGTGCCAGCAGCTTAGCGCTGGGACAGGGCGGTTACGAGCAGTACTTC. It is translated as CASSLALGQGGYEQYF.

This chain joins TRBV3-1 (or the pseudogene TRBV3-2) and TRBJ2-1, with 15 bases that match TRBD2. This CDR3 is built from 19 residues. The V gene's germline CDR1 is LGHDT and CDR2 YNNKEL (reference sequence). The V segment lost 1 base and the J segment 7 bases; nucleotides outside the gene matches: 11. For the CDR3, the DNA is TGTGCCAGCAGCCAAGCCGGGTTTTGGGGGACTAGCGGGAGGAATGAGCAGTTCTTC. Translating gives CASSQAGFWGTSGRNEQFF.

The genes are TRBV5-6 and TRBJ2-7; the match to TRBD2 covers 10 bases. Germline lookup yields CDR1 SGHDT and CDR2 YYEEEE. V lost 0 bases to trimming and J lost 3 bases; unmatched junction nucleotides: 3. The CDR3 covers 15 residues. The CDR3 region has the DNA TGTGCCAGCAGCTTGGGACTAGCGGGCCTCTACGAGCAGTACTTC. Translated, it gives CASSLGLAGLYEQYF.

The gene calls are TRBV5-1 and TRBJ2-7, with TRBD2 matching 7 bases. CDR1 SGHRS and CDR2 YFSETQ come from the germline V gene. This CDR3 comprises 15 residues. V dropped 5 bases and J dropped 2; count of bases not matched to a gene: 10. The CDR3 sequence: CASRPSGGEPYEQYF. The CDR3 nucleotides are TGCGCCAGCAGGCCTAGCGGTGGGGAGCCCTACGAGCAGTACTTC.

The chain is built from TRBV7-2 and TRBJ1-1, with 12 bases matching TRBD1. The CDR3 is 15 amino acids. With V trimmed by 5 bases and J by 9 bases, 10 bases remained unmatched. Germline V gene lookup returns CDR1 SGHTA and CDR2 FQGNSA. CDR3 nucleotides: TGTGCCAGCAGCCCCCTCGTCGGGACAGGGGGCAAAGCTTTCTTT. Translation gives CASSPLVGTGGKAFF.

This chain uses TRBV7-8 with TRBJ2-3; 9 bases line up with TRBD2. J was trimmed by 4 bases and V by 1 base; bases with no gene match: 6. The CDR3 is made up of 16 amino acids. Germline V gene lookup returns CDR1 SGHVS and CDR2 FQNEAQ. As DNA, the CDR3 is TGTGCCAGCAGCTTAGATAGCGGGAGTTCAGCAGATACGCAGTATTTT. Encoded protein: CASSLDSGSSADTQYF.

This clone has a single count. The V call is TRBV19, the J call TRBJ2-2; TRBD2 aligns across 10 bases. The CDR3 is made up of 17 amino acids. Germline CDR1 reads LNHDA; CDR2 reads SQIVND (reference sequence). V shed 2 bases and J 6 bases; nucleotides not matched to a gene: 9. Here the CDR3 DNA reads TGTGCCAGTAGTATACGGGCTAGCGGGAGACTCCCCGGGGAGCTGTTTTTT. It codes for CASSIRASGRLPGELFF.

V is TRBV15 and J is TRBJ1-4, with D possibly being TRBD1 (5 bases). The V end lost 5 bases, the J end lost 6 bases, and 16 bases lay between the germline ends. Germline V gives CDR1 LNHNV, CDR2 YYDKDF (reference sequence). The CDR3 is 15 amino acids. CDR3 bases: TGTGCCACCAGCGGGGGTGGACTAGGGGATGAAAAACTGTTTTTT. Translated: CATSGGGLGDEKLFF.

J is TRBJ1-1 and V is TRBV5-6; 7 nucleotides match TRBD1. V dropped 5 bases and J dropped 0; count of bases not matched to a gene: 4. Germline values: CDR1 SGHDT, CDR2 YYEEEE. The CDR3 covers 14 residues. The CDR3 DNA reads TGTGCCAGCAGGGGGGACAGAGTGAACACTGAAGCTTTCTTT. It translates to CASRGDRVNTEAFF.

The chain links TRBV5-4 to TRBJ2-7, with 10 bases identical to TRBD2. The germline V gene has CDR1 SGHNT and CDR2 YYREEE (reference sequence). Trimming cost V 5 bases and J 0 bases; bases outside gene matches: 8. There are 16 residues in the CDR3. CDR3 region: CASSSRASGSSYEQYF. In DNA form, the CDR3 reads TGTGCCAGCAGTTCCCGTGCTAGCGGGAGCTCCTACGAGCAGTACTTC.

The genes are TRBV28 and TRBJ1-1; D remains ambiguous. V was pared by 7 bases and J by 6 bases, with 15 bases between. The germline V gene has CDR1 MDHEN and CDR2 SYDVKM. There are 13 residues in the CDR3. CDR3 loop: CASTPPVGPEAFF. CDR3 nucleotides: TGTGCCAGCACCCCCCCGGTGGGCCCTGAAGCTTTCTTT.

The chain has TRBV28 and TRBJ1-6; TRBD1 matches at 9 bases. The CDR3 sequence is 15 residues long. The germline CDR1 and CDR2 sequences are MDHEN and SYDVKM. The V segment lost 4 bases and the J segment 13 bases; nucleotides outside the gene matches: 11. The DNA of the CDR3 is TGTGCCAGCAGTTCGTCCGGGACAGGGTATTTCCCCCTCCACTTT. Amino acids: CASSSSGTGYFPLHF.

CDR3 DNA sequence: TGTGCCAGCAGCTTAACAGACAGGGTAGACACTGAAGCTTTCTTT. Encoded protein: CASSLTDRVDTEAFF. This rearrangement joins TRBV28 to TRBJ1-1; the match to TRBD1 covers 7 bases. Germline values: CDR1 MDHEN, CDR2 SYDVKM. The V segment lost 6 bases and the J segment 3 bases; nucleotides outside the gene matches: 10. This CDR3 is 15 amino acids long. Filled out from reference TRBV28 and TRBJ1-1, the complete variable domain reads DVKVTQSSRYLVKRTGEKVFLECVQDMDHENMFWYRQDPGLGLRLIYFSYDVKMKEKGDIPEGYSVSREKKERFSLILESASTNQTSMYLCASSLTDRVDTEAFFGQGTRLTVV.

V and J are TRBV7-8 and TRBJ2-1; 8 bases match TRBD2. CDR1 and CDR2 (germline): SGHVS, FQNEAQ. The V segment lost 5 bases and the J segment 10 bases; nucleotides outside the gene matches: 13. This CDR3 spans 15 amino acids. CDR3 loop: CASSRAGTRGEEQFF. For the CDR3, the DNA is TGTGCCAGCAGCCGCGCCGGGACTAGGGGTGAGGAGCAGTTCTTC.

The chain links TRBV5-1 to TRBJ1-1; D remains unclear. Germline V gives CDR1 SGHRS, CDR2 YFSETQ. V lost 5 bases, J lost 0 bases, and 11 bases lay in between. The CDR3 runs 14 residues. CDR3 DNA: TGCGCCAGCAGTCCATTAGGAGTGAACACTGAAGCTTTCTTT. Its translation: CASSPLGVNTEAFF.

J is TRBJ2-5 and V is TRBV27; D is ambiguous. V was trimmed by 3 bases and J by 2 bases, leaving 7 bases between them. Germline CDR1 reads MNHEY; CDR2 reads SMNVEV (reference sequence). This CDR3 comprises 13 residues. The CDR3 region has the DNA TGTGCCAGCAGTTTTCGCAGGCAAGAGACCCAGTACTTC. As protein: CASSFRRQETQYF.

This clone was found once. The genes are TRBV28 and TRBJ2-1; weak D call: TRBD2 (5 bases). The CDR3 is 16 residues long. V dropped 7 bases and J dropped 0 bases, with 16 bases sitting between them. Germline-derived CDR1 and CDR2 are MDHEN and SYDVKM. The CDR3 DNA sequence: TGTGCCAGCACCCCACGAACCGGAGGCTCCTACAATGAGCAGTTCTTC. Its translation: CASTPRTGGSYNEQFF. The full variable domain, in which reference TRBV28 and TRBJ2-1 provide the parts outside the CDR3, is DVKVTQSSRYLVKRTGEKVFLECVQDMDHENMFWYRQDPGLGLRLIYFSYDVKMKEKGDIPEGYSVSREKKERFSLILESASTNQTSMYLCASTPRTGGSYNEQFFGPGTRLTVL.

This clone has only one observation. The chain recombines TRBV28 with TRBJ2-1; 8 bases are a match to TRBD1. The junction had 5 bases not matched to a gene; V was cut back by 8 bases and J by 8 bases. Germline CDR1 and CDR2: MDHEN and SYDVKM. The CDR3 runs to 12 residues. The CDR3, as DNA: TGTGCCAGCTTGGACAGGGCGCATGAGCAGTTCTTC. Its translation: CASLDRAHEQFF.